This TCR beta chain appears in the sequencing data of a study of pediatric ulcerative colitis. General study points: Acute severe colitis showed lower rectal diversity from clonal expansions. No controls had the two rectal clonotypes shared by ulcerative colitis patients.

The CDR3 is made up of 14 amino acids. Trimming left V 4 bases short and J 2 bases short, with 11 bases between. Germline CDR1 is KGHSH and CDR2 is LQKENI. With regard to this clone: Antigen unknown.

Rectal tissue came from one to two pinch biopsies taken at colonoscopy. Ulcerative colitis patients received no immunosuppressive medication before the diagnostic colonoscopy. TCRdb keeps only in-frame clones here, not all; method: immunoSEQ multiplex PCR. The table shows roughly 23,000 clones, with about 65% occurring only once. V and J are TRBV18 and TRBJ1-1; D perhaps matches TRBD1 (5 bases). Sequences were obtained from gut tissue. The sequence derives from a boy between 10 and 17 years old with severe ulcerative colitis. CDR3 sequence: CASSLGTVNTEAFF. CDR3 coding DNA: TGTGCCAGCTCACTCGGGACGGTAAACACTGAAGCTTTCTTT. The whole variable domain, remainder taken from reference TRBV18 and TRBJ1-1, is NAGVMQNPRHLVRRRGQEARLRCSPMKGHSHVYWYRQLPEEGLKFMVYLQKENIIDESGMPKERFSAEFPKEGPSILRIQQVVRGDSAAYFCASSLGTVNTEAFFGQGTRLTVV.